These T cell receptor gamma chains were read from a single sample in a study of Vδ1+ human thymocytes. TCRdb used CATT to re-call clones from the multiplex PCR reads. The sample shows about 36,000 gamma-chain clones, just over 20% of them seen only once. Source material: Vdelta1+ gamma-delta thymocytes from the thymus. These receptors originate from a girl under three years old who had congenital heart surgery. Each CDR3 is given with its conserved first and last residue. The order of the fields is V gene, clone size, J gene, CDR3 DNA, CDR3 protein. Some rows mark clone size as missing; the rest say once, few, many or name a class of expanded clone.

v_call: TRGV9; clone_size: .; j_call: TRGJP; cdr3_nt: TGTGCCTTGTGGGAGGTGCCGCAGGGCAAAAAAATCAAGGTATTT; cdr3_aa: CALWEVPQGKKIKVF
v_call: TRGV2; clone_size: .; j_call: TRGJP2; cdr3_nt: TGTGCCACCTGGGACGATTCTGGGGGGATCAAGACGTTT; cdr3_aa: CATWDDSGGIKTF
v_call: TRGV3; clone_size: .; j_call: TRGJP2; cdr3_nt: TGTGCCACCTGGGACAGGCATGGTGATTGGATCAAGACGTTT; cdr3_aa: CATWDRHGDWIKTF
v_call: TRGV9; clone_size: .; j_call: TRGJ1/TRGJ2; cdr3_nt: TGTGCCTTGTGGGAGGCGCAAAAATGCGGGAATTATTATAAGAAACTCTTT; cdr3_aa: CALWEAQKCGNYYKKLF
v_call: TRGV8; clone_size: .; j_call: TRGJP2; cdr3_nt: TGTGCCACCTGGGATCCGAAGGCTAGGAGTAGTGATTGGATCAAGACGTTT; cdr3_aa: CATWDPKARSSDWIKTF
v_call: TRGV2; clone_size: medium-sized; j_call: TRGJP2; cdr3_nt: TGTGCCACCTGGGACGGGCCGGGTGATTGGATCAAGACGTTT; cdr3_aa: CATWDGPGDWIKTF
v_call: TRGV3; clone_size: few; j_call: TRGJ1/TRGJ2; cdr3_nt: TGTGCCACCTGGGACGGGCATGTCGGTAAGAAACTCTTT; cdr3_aa: CATWDGHVGKKLF
v_call: TRGV2; clone_size: .; j_call: TRGJ1/TRGJ2; cdr3_nt: TGTGCCACCTGGGACAGGCTCAATTATAAGAAACTCTTT; cdr3_aa: CATWDRLNYKKLF
v_call: TRGV4; clone_size: .; j_call: TRGJ1/TRGJ2; cdr3_nt: TGTGCCACCTGGGATAAGTGGATTTATTATAAGAAACTCTTT; cdr3_aa: CATWDKWIYYKKLF
v_call: TRGV4; clone_size: .; j_call: TRGJ1/TRGJ2; cdr3_nt: TGTGCCACCTGGGATCGCGGGAATTATAAGAAACTCTTT; cdr3_aa: CATWDRGNYKKLF